This record concerns one TCR beta chain sequence. What it binds is not known. Described time point: baseline, week 1 (first vaccination visit). Treatment in this sample: pre-vaccination baseline after standard-of-care therapy. Astrocytomas found in donors were new, WHO grade 3 or 4, IDH1-mutant and ATRX-lost. This sample is part of a study of a mutant IDH1 vaccine in newly diagnosed glioma. Study-level background: Averaging roughly 40 years of age, treated patients were roughly 60% male and approximately 40% female. Radiotherapy, temozolomide, or both had been given previously, and both were given to most. General study points: Immune responses induced by vaccination arose in under 95% of the patients.

Sequencing was performed with immunoSEQ multiplex PCR; in TCRdb, only in-frame clones are kept and a portion is missing. The repertoire has some 67,000 clones, around 83% of them found once; the top ten carry approximately 4.3%. Unmatched junction bases numbered 7, after V lost 4 bases and J lost 4 bases. Germline CDR1 reads GTSNPN; CDR2 reads SVGIG (reference sequence). The CDR3 consists of 14 residues. V gene TRBV30 combines with J gene TRBJ2-3, with 8 bases identical to TRBD2. The TCR originated in a young woman with glioma. Some clones in this sample may be carry-over from other donors' samples. Material: peripheral blood mononuclear cells (PBMCs), obtained from a glioma patient treated with radiotherapy, temozolomide or both. For the CDR3, the DNA is TGTGCCTGGAACACGGGAGGGGGGCCAGATACGCAGTATTTT. Protein product: CAWNTGGGPDTQYF.